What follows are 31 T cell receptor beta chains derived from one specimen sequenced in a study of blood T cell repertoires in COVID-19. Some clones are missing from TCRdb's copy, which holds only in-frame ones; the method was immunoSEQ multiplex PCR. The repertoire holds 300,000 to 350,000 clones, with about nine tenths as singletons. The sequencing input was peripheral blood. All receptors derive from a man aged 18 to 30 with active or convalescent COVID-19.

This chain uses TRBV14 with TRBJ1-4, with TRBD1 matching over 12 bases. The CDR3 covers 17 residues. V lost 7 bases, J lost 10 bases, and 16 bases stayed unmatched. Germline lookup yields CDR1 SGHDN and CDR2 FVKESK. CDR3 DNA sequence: TGTGCCAGCAACAACCGGGACAGGGGGCGCCGAGGCCGAAAACTGTTTTTT. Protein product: CASNNRDRGRRGRKLFF. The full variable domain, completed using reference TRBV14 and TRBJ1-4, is EAGVTQFPSHSVIEKGQTVTLRCDPISGHDNLYWYRRVMGKEIKFLLHFVKESKQDESGMPNNRFLAERTGGTYSTLKVQPAELEDSGVYFCASNNRDRGRRGRKLFFGSGTQLSVL.

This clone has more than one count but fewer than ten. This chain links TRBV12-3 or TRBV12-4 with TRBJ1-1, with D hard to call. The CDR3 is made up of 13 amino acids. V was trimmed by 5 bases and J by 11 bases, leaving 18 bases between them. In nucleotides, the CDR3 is TGTGCCAGCAGTCCCGGCGGTCTGGTAAGGGCTTTCTTT. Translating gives CASSPGGLVRAFF.

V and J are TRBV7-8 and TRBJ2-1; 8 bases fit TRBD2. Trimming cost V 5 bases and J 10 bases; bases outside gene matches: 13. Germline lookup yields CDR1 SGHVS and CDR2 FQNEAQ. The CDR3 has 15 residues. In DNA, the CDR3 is TGTGCCAGCAGCCCCCCGGGACTAGGACCAGGCGAGCAGTTCTTC. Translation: CASSPPGLGPGEQFF.

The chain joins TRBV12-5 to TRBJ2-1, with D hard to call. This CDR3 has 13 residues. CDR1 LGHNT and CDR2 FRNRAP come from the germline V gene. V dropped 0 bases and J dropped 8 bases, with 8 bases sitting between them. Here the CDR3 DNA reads TGTGCTAGTGGTTTGGTCCAGGTGTATGAGCAGTTCTTC. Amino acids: CASGLVQVYEQFF.

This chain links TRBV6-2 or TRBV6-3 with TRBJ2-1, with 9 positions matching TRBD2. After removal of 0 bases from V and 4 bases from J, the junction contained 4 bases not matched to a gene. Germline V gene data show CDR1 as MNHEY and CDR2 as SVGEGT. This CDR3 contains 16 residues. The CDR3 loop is CASSYSDLAGYNEQFF. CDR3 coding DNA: TGTGCCAGCAGTTACTCGGACCTAGCGGGGTACAATGAGCAGTTCTTC.

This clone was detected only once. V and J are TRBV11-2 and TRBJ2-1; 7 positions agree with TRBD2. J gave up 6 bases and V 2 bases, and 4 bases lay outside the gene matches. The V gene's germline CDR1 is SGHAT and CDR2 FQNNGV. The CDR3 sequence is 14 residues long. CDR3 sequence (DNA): TGTGCCAGCAGCTTAATAGCGGGCAGCAATGAGCAGTTCTTC. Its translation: CASSLIAGSNEQFF. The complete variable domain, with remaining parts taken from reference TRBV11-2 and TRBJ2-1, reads EAGVAQSPRYKIIEKRQSVAFWCNPISGHATLYWYQQILGQGPKLLIQFQNNGVVDDSQLPKDRFSAERLKGVDSTLKIQPAKLEDSAVYLCASSLIAGSNEQFFGPGTRLTVL.

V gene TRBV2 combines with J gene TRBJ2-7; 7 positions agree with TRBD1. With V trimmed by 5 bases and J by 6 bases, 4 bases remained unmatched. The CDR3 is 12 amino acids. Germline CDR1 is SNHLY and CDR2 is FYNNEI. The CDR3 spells CASSLRGSEQYF. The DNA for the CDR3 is TGTGCCAGCAGTCTCAGGGGGTCCGAGCAGTACTTC.

CDR3 sequence: CASSYFHGSSYNEQFF. DNA of the CDR3: TGTGCCAGCAGTTACTTCCACGGGAGCTCCTACAATGAGCAGTTCTTC. This chain joins TRBV6-5 and TRBJ2-1, with D perhaps matching TRBD2 (6 bases). This CDR3 spans 16 amino acids. Germline CDR1 MNHEY, CDR2 SVGAGI. Trimming took off 1 base at V and 0 bases at J, with 10 bases between the two ends.

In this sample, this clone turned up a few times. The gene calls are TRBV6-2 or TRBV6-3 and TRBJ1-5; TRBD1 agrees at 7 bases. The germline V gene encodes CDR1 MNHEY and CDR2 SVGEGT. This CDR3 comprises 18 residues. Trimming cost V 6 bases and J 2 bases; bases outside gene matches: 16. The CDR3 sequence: CASSPAPETGKGNQPQHF. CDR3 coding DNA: TGTGCCAGCAGCCCTGCCCCCGAGACAGGGAAGGGCAATCAGCCCCAGCATTTT.

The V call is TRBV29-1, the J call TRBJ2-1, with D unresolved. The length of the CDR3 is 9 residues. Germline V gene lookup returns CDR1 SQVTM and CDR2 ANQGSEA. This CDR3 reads CVTGNEQFF. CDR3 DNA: TGCGTAACCGGCAATGAGCAGTTCTTC.

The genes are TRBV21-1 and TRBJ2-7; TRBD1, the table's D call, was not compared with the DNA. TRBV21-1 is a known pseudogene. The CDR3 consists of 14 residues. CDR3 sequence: CASSKGDRAQEQYF. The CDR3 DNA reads TGTGCCAGCAGCAAAGGGGACAGGGCGCAAGAGCAGTACTTC.

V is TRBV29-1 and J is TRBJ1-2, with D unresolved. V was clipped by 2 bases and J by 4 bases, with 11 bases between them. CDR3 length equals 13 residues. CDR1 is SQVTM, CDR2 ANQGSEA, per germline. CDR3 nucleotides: TGCAGCGTTGAATTGGGCAGCCCCTATGGCTACACCTTC. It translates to CSVELGSPYGYTF.

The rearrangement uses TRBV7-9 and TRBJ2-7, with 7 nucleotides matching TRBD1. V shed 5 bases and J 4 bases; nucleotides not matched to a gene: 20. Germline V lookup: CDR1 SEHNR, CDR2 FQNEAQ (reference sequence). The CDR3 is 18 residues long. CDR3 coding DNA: TGTGCCAGCAGCCTTGGGCAAACAACAGGGGATTTTACATACGAGCAGTACTTC. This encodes CASSLGQTTGDFTYEQYF. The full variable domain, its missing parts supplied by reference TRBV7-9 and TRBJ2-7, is DTGVSQNPRHKITKRGQNVTFRCDPISEHNRLYWYRQTLGQGPEFLTYFQNEAQLEKSRLLSDRFSAERPKGSFSTLEIQRTEQGDSAMYLCASSLGQTTGDFTYEQYFGPGTRLTVT.

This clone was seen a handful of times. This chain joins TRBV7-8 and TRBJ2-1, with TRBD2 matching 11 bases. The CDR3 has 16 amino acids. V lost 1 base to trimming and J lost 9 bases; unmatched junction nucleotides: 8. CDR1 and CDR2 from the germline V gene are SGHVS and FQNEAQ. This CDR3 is CASSLGKVAGGSEQFF. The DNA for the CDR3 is TGTGCCAGCAGCTTAGGGAAAGTAGCGGGAGGGTCTGAGCAGTTCTTC.

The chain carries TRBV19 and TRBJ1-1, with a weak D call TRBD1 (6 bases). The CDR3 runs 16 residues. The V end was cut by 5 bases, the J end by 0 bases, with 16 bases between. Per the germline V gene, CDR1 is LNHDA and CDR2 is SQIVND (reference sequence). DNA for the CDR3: TGTGCCAGTAGTCTCACAGGGTCTATCATGAACACTGAAGCTTTCTTT. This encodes CASSLTGSIMNTEAFF.

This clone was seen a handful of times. The CDR3 sequence is CASSSRAGGGSPLHF. For the CDR3, the DNA is TGTGCCAGCAGCTCGAGGGCAGGCGGGGGTTCACCCCTCCACTTT. This rearrangement joins TRBV11-2 to TRBJ1-6; possibly TRBD1 for D (5 bases). Trimming took off 4 bases at V and 9 bases at J, with 16 bases between the two ends. The CDR3 runs 15 residues. Germline assignment: CDR1 SGHAT and CDR2 FQNNGV.

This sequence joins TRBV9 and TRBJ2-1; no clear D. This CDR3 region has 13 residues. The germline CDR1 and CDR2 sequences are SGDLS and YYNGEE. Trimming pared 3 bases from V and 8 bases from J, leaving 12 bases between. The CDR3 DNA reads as TGTGCCAGCAGCGACGATGCGGTGGATGAGCAGTTCTTC. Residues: CASSDDAVDEQFF.

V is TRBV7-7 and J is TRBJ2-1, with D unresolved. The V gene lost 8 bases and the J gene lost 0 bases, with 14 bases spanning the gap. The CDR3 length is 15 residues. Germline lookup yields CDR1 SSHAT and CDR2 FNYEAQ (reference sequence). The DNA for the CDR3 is TGTGCCAGCGGGCTCAAAACCAGCTCCTACAATGAGCAGTTCTTC. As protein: CASGLKTSSYNEQFF.

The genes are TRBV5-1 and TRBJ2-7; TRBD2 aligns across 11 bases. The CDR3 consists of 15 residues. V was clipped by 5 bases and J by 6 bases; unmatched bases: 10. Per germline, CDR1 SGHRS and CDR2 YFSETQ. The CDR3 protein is CASRLLAGEGGEQYF. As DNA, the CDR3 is TGCGCCAGCAGACTACTAGCGGGGGAAGGCGGCGAGCAGTACTTC.

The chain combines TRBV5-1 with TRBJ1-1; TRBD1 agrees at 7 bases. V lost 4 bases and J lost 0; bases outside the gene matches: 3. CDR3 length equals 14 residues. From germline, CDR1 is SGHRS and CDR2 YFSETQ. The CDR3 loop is CASSLDRLNTEAFF. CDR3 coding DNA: TGCGCCAGCAGCCTGGACAGGCTGAACACTGAAGCTTTCTTT. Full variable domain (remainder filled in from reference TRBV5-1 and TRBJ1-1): KAGVTQTPRYLIKTRGQQVTLSCSPISGHRSVSWYQQTPGQGLQFLFEYFSETQRNKGNFPGRFSGRQFSNSRSEMNVSTLELGDSALYLCASSLDRLNTEAFFGQGTRLTVV.

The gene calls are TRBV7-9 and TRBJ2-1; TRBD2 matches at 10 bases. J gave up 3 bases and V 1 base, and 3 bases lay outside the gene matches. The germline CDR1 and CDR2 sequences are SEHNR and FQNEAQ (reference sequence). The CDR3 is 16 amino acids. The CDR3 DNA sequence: TGTGCCAGCAGCTTAGTCGGACTAGCGGACTACAATGAGCAGTTCTTC. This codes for CASSLVGLADYNEQFF.

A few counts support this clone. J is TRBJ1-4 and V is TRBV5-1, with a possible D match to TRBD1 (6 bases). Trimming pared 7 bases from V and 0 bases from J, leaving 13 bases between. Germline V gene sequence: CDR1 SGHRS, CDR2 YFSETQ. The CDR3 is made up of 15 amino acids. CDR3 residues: CASSTGYSTNEKLFF. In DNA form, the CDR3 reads TGCGCCAGCTCAACAGGGTACTCAACTAATGAAAAACTGTTTTTT.

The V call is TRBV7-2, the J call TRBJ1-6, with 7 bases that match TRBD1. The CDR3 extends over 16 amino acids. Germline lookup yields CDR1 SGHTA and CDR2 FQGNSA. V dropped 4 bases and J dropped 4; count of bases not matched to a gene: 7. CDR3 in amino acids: CASSSERTGYNSPLHF. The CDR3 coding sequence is TGTGCCAGCAGCTCGGAACGGACAGGATATAATTCACCCCTCCACTTT.

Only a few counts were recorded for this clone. CDR3 sequence (DNA): TGTGCCAGCAGCTTTTTAGACAGGGAATCTTATGGCTACACCTTC. Translation gives CASSFLDRESYGYTF. The chain employs TRBV5-6 and TRBJ1-2; 7 bases match TRBD1. After removal of 2 bases from V and 5 bases from J, the junction contained 9 bases not matched to a gene. From germline, CDR1 is SGHDT and CDR2 YYEEEE. The CDR3 length is 15 residues.

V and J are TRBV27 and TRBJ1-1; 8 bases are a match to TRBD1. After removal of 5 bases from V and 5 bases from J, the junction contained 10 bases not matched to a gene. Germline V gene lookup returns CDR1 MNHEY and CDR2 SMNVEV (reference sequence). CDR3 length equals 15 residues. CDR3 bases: TGTGCCAGCAGTCTAAGCCACAGGGGGATAACTGAAGCTTTCTTT. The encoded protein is CASSLSHRGITEAFF.

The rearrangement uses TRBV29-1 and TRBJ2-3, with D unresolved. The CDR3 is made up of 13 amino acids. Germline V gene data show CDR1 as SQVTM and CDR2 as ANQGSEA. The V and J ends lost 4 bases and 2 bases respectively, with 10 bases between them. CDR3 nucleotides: TGCAGCGTTGTTTCGCAGAACACAGATACGCAGTATTTT. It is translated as CSVVSQNTDTQYF.

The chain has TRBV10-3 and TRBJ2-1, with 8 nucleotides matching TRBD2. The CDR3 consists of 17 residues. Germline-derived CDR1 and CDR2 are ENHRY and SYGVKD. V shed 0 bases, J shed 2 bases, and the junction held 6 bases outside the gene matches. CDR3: CAISESGAGETYNEQFF. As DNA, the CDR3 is TGTGCCATCAGTGAGTCGGGAGCGGGAGAGACCTACAATGAGCAGTTCTTC.

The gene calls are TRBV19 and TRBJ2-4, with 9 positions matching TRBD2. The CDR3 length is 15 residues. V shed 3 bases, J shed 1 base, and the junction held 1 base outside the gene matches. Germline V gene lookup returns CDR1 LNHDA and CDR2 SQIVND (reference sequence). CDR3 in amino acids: CASSIGLAAKNIQYF. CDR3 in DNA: TGTGCCAGTAGTATTGGACTAGCGGCCAAAAACATTCAGTACTTC.

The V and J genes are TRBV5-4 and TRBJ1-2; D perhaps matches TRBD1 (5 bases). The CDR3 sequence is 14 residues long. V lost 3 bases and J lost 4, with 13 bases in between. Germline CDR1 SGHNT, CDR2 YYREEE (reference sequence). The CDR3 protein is CASSWLGGIYGYTF. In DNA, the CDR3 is TGTGCCAGCAGCTGGTTGGGGGGGATCTATGGCTACACCTTC.

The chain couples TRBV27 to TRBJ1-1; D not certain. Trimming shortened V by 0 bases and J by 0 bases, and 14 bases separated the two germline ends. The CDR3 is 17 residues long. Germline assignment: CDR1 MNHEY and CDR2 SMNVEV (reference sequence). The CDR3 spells CASSLSLREGLNTEAFF. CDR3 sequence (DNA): TGTGCCAGCAGTTTATCATTGCGCGAGGGCCTGAACACTGAAGCTTTCTTT.

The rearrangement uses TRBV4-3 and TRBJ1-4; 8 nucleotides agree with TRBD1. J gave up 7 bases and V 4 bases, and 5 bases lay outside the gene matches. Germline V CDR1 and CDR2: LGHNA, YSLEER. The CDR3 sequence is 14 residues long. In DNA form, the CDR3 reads TGCGCCAGCAGCCTGGACAGGGTGGGTGAAAAACTGTTTTTT. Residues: CASSLDRVGEKLFF.